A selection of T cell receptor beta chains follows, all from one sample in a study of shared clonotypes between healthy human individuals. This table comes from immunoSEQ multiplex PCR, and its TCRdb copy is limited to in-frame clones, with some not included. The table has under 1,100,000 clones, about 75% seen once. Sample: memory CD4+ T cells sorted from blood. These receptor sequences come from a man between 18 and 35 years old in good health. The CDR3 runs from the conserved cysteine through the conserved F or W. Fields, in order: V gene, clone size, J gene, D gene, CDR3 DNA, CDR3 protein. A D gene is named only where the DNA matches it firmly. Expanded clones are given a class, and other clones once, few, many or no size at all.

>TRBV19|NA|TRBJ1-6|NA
TGTGCCAGTAGTACCCGGACGGACTCCTATAATTCACCCCTCCACTTT
CASSTRTDSYNSPLHF
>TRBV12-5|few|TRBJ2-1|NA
TGTGCTAGTGGTTTGGTACAGGTTTACAATGAGCAGTTCTTC
CASGLVQVYNEQFF
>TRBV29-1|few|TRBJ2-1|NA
TGCAGCGTCCCGGGACACCGAAAGAACAATGAGCAGTTCTTC
CSVPGHRKNNEQFF
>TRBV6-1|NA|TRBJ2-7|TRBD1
TGTGCAACTCGGGGGACAGGCTACGAGCAGTACTTC
CATRGTGYEQYF
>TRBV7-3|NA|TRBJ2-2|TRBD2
TGTGCCAGCAGCAATAGCGGGGGGCCCACCGGGGAGCTGTTTTTT
CASSNSGGPTGELFF
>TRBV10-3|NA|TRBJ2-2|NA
TGTGCCATCAGTGGAAACAGGGTCGCTACTGGGGAGCTGTTTTTT
CAISGNRVATGELFF
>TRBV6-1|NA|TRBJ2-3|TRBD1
TGTGCCAGCAGTGAAGCTACGACAGGGGGTACAGATACGCAGTATTTT
CASSEATTGGTDTQYF
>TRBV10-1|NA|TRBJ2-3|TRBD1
TGCGCCAGCAGCTCGGGACAGACCACAGATACGCAGTATTTT
CASSSGQTTDTQYF
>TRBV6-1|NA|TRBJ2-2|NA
TGTGCCAGCAGTATCAACAGGGACACCGGGGAGCTGTTTTTT
CASSINRDTGELFF
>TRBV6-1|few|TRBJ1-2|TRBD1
TGTGCCAGCACCCCCGAACAGGGGGCTAACTATGGCTACACCTTC
CASTPEQGANYGYTF
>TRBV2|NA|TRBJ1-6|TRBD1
TGTGCCAGCAGGGGGCTGGGACAGGGAAATTATAATTCACCCCTCCACTTT
CASRGLGQGNYNSPLHF
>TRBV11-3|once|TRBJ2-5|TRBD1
TGTGCCAGCAGCTTACGACGACAGGGGGCCGGGGAGACCCAGTACTTC
CASSLRRQGAGETQYF
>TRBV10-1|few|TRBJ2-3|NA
TGCGCCAGCGGCGAGAACCCAGATACGCAGTATTTT
CASGENPDTQYF
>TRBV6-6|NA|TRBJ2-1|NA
TGTGCCAGCACAGTTAGTGTCAATGAGCAGTTCTTC
CASTVSVNEQFF
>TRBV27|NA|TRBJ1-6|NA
TGTGCCAGCAGGGAGTCCTATAATTCACCCCTCCACTTT
CASRESYNSPLHF
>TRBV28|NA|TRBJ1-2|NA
TGTGCCAGCAGTTTACACGGAAGCTATGGCTACACCTTC
CASSLHGSYGYTF